This entry lists 2 T cell receptor beta chains sequenced from one sample in a study of cytomegalovirus exposure and HLA in healthy donors. The data were produced by immunoSEQ multiplex PCR, yet TCRdb's version contains in-frame clones alone and is incomplete. This table holds 200,000 or so clones, approximately 82% found once. The specimen sequenced was PBMCs. Source of these receptors: a woman aged 25 to 39 in good health and CMV-seropositive.

This chain connects TRBV5-1 to TRBJ2-5; possible D gene TRBD1, 6 bases. Trimming stripped 2 bases from V and 1 base from J, with 12 bases between. This CDR3 contains 15 residues. Germline lookup yields CDR1 SGHRS and CDR2 YFSETQ. CDR3 DNA sequence: TGCGCCAGCAGCTTACTACAGGGAGCCCAAGAGACCCAGTACTTC. Translation: CASSLLQGAQETQYF.

This chain connects TRBV6-5 to TRBJ1-2; TRBD1 is a possible D gene (6 bases). The V gene lost 2 bases and the J gene lost 7 bases, with 11 bases spanning the gap. Germline lookup yields CDR1 MNHEY and CDR2 SVGAGI. The CDR3 extends over 13 amino acids. This CDR3 is CASSYVGAGGYTF. The CDR3 nucleotides are TGTGCCAGCAGTTACGTGGGGGCTGGTGGCTACACCTTC.